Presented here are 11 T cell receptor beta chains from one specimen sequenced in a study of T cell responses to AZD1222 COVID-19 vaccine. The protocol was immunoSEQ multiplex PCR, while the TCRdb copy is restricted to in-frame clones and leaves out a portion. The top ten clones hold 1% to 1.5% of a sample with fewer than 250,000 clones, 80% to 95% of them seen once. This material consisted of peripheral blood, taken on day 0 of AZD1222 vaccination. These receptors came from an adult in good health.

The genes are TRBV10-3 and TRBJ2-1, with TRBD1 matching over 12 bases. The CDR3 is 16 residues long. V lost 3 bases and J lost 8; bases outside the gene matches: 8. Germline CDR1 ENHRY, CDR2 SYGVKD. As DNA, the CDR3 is TGTGCCATCAGTGAAGGGGGGACAGGGGGCGAGGATGAGCAGTTCTTC. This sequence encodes CAISEGGTGGEDEQFF.

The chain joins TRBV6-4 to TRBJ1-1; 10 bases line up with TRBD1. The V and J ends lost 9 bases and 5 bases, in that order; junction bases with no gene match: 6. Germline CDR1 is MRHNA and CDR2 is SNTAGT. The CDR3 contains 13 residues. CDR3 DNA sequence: TGTGCCAGACGACAGGGGGCCAGGACTGAAGCTTTCTTT. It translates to CARRQGARTEAFF.

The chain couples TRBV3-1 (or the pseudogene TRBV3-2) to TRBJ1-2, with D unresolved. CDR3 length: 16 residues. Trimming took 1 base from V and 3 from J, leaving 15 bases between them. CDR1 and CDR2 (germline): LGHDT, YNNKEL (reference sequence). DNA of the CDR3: TGTGCCAGCAGCCAAGTTGCCAGCTTATCGGACTATGGCTACACCTTC. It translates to CASSQVASLSDYGYTF.

The CDR3 sequence is CASKSDRVMNSPLHF. The DNA of the CDR3 is TGTGCCAGCAAGTCGGACAGGGTAATGAATTCACCCCTCCACTTT. The chain joins TRBV2 to TRBJ1-6; 8 bases align to TRBD1. Losses at the gene ends were 7 bases for V and 7 bases for J; bases not matched to a gene: 9. In germline, CDR1 is SNHLY, CDR2 FYNNEI. There are 15 residues in the CDR3.

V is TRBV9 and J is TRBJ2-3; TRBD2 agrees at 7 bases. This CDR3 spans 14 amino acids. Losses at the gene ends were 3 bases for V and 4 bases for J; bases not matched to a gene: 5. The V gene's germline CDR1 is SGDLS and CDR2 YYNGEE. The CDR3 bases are TGTGCCAGCAGCGAACGGGGGGTCTCAGATACGCAGTATTTT. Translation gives CASSERGVSDTQYF.

CDR3 protein: CASSFSGGFDEQFF. The DNA of the CDR3 is TGTGCCAGCAGCTTTAGCGGGGGGTTTGATGAGCAGTTCTTC. The J gene is TRBJ2-1, the V gene TRBV9; 10 positions match TRBD2. Germline CDR1 SGDLS, CDR2 YYNGEE. The CDR3 has 14 residues. The V and J ends lost 4 bases and 8 bases, in that order; junction bases with no gene match: 6.

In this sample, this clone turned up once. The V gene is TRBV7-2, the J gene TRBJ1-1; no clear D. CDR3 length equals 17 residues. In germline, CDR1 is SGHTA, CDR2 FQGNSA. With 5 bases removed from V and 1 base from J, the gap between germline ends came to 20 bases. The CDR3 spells CASSPQSNVGRNTEAFF. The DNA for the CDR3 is TGTGCCAGCAGCCCCCAAAGCAATGTAGGCCGGAACACTGAAGCTTTCTTT.

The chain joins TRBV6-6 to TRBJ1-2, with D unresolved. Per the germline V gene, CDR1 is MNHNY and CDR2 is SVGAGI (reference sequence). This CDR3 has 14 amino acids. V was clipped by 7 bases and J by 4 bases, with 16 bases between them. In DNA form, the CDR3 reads TGTGCCAGCATACCAACCGACATGGCCTATGGCTACACCTTC. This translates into CASIPTDMAYGYTF.

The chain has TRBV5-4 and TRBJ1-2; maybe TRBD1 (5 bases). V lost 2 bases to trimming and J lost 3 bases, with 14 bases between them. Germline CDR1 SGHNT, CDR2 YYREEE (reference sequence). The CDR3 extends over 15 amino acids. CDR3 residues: CASSFPRALDYGYTF. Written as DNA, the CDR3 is TGTGCCAGCAGCTTCCCCAGGGCACTCGACTATGGCTACACCTTC. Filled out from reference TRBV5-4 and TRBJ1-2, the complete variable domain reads ETGVTQSPTHLIKTRGQQVTLRCSSQSGHNTVSWYQQALGQGPQFIFQYYREEENGRGNFPPRFSGLQFPNYSSELNVNALELDDSALYLCASSFPRALDYGYTFGSGTRLTVV.

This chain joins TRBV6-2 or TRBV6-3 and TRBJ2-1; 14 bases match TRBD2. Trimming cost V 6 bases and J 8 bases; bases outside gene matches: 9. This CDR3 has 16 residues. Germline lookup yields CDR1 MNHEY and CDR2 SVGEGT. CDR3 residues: CASSRGTSGGRDEQFF. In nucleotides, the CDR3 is TGTGCCAGCAGCCGAGGGACTAGCGGGGGACGTGATGAGCAGTTCTTC.

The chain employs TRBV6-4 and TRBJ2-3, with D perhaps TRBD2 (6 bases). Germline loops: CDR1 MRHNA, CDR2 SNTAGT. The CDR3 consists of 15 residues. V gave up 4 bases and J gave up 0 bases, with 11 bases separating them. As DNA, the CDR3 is TGTGCCAGCAGTGTCGGGGGTTCTAGCACAGATACGCAGTATTTT. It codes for CASSVGGSSTDTQYF.